The 11 T cell receptor beta chains below come from one sample, sequenced in a study of beta chain features in type 1 diabetes. Expressed TCRB transcripts were sequenced because the isolated RNA had all been reverse transcribed beforehand. Libraries were prepared by immunoSEQ multiplex PCR; TCRdb keeps only in-frame clonotypes and omits some of them. The sample has more than 350,000 clones, approximately 10% seen once; the top ten hold over 0.035%. Sequenced: naive CD4+ T cells from blood. These receptors originate from a young woman in good health.

The chain combines TRBV30 with TRBJ2-7, with TRBD2 as a possible D gene (6 bases). From germline, CDR1 is GTSNPN and CDR2 SVGIG (reference sequence). Trimming pared 2 bases from V and 9 bases from J, leaving 23 bases between. This CDR3 is 15 amino acids long. CDR3 protein: CAWSSGPRLGAGQYF. CDR3 sequence (DNA): TGTGCCTGGAGTTCGGGCCCTCGACTAGGAGCAGGGCAGTACTTC.

The CDR3 reads CASSFGSTGTDTQYF. The CDR3 region has the DNA TGCGCCAGCAGCTTCGGGAGTACAGGCACAGATACGCAGTATTTT. The chain joins TRBV5-1 to TRBJ2-3, with a tentative D call TRBD2 (6 bases). The CDR3 has 15 amino acids. The V gene's germline CDR1 is SGHRS and CDR2 YFSETQ. Trimming stripped 2 bases from V and 1 base from J, with 11 bases between.

This clone was seen only a few times. The chain employs TRBV9 and TRBJ2-1, with a weak D call TRBD2 (6 bases). The ends were cut back, 0 bases at V and 4 bases at J, with 8 bases in the middle. Germline lookup yields CDR1 SGDLS and CDR2 YYNGEE. This CDR3 spans 14 amino acids. The CDR3: CASSVAGVYNEQFF. DNA of the CDR3: TGTGCCAGCAGCGTAGCGGGAGTGTACAATGAGCAGTTCTTC.

This clone was seen only a few times. In the same sample, other DNA sequences code for this CDR3. The chain links TRBV4-2 to TRBJ2-7, with D maybe TRBD2 (6 bases). This CDR3 is built from 17 residues. Trimming removed 0 bases at V and 3 bases at J, with 18 bases between. CDR1 LGHNA and CDR2 YNFKEQ come from the germline V gene. CDR3 nucleotide sequence: TGTGCCAGCAGCCAAGATGGTCTCGCAGCGGGTAACTACGAGCAGTACTTC. This gives the protein CASSQDGLAAGNYEQYF.

This clone was detected a few times. This sample includes further DNA sequences coding for the same CDR3. The chain carries TRBV20-1 and TRBJ2-1, with a tentative D call TRBD1 (6 bases). CDR3 length: 10 amino acids. With 6 bases removed from V and 7 bases from J, the gap between germline ends came to 7 bases. Germline lookup yields CDR1 DFQATT and CDR2 SNEGSKA (reference sequence). CDR3 loop: CSATGNEQFF. The CDR3, as DNA: TGCAGTGCCACAGGGAATGAGCAGTTCTTC.

The chain is built from TRBV7-3 and TRBJ2-2, with D perhaps matching TRBD2 (5 bases). The germline CDR1 and CDR2 sequences are SGHTA and FQGTGA. The CDR3 is 14 residues long. Deletions cut 4 bases from V and 3 bases from J, with 9 bases between. CDR3 DNA: TGTGCCAGCAGCTCTCGGGGTTACACCGGGGAGCTGTTTTTT. Residues: CASSSRGYTGELFF.

Comments on this clone: At the DNA level, this CDR3 is encoded by other sequences in the same sample as well. The rearrangement uses TRBV29-1 and TRBJ2-3; D not certain. The V gene lost 3 bases and the J gene lost 6 bases, with 4 bases spanning the gap. The germline gives CDR1 SQVTM, CDR2 ANQGSEA. CDR3 length equals 10 residues. The CDR3 nucleotides are TGCAGCGTTGATACGGATACGCAGTATTTT. Translation: CSVDTDTQYF.

This clone has only a few counts. The chain combines TRBV18 with TRBJ2-7, with D perhaps matching TRBD2 (5 bases). V shed 2 bases and J shed 3 bases, with 11 bases lying between them. Germline-derived CDR1 and CDR2 are KGHSH and LQKENI. The CDR3 has 14 residues. CDR3 DNA sequence: TGTGCCAGCTCACCAATACGGGGATACTACGAGCAGTACTTC. Its translation is CASSPIRGYYEQYF.

This clone was seen only a few times. Other DNA sequences in the sample encode the same CDR3. The chain carries TRBV29-1 and TRBJ1-5; D perhaps matches TRBD1 (6 bases). CDR3 length: 12 residues. Germline assignment: CDR1 SQVTM and CDR2 ANQGSEA. V gave up 6 bases and J gave up 5 bases, with 11 bases separating them. The CDR3 loop is CSVGAGDQPQHF. CDR3 bases: TGCAGCGTGGGGGCAGGGGATCAGCCCCAGCATTTT.

This chain joins TRBV6-5 and TRBJ2-3, with D possibly matching TRBD1 (6 bases). Germline V gene sequence: CDR1 MNHEY, CDR2 SVGAGI. V was trimmed by 2 bases and J by 2 bases, leaving 11 bases between them. The CDR3 contains 15 residues. The CDR3 coding sequence is TGTGCCAGCAGTTACGGCAGGGGTTCCACAGATACGCAGTATTTT. It translates to CASSYGRGSTDTQYF.

This clone was picked up a small number of times. The rearrangement uses TRBV7-2 and TRBJ1-1; D uncertain. Germline V gives CDR1 SGHTA, CDR2 FQGNSA. Deletions cut 2 bases from V and 7 bases from J, with 8 bases between. The CDR3 extends over 12 amino acids. CDR3: CASSLRVLEAFF. CDR3 nucleotide sequence: TGTGCCAGCAGCTTAAGGGTACTTGAAGCTTTCTTT.